A selection of T cell receptor beta chains follows, all from one sample in a study of T cells in localized non-small cell lung cancer. Produced via immunoSEQ multiplex PCR; TCRdb's table is partial and in-frame only. Of roughly 71,000 clones listed, about nine tenths were seen once; the top ten hold less than 25%. Sequences were derived from peripheral blood, sampled before any cancer treatment. The receptors derive from a male donor older than 55 with stage III squamous cell lung carcinoma. CDR3s include the opening cysteine and the closing phenylalanine or tryptophan. The D gene is left open where the match is weak. Part of the rows lack a size; the others show once, few, many or a class for expanded clones.

-,TRBJ1-1,-,TRBV5-1,TGCGCCAGCAGCTCCGACAACTTTTCTGAAGCTTTCTTT,CASSSDNFSEAFF
-,TRBJ1-3,-,TRBV5-1,TGCGCCAGCAGCTTGCAAGAGAGCGGTGGAAACACCATATATTTT,CASSLQESGGNTIYF
-,TRBJ2-3,-,TRBV5-6,TGTGCCAGCAGCTTCAGGGCTGTCCCCGGCACAGATACGCAGTATTTT,CASSFRAVPGTDTQYF
-,TRBJ1-2,-,TRBV7-9,TGTGCCAGCAGCTCAGGGAGCACAAACTACACCTTC,CASSSGSTNYTF
-,TRBJ1-2,-,TRBV6-1,TGTGCCAGCAGGGCAGGGAACTATGGCTACACCTTC,CASRAGNYGYTF
once,TRBJ1-2,TRBD1,TRBV7-7,TGTGCCAGCAGCCTCGAGGCAGGGGGTGATGGCTACACCTTC,CASSLEAGGDGYTF
-,TRBJ2-4,TRBD2,TRBV19,TGTGCCAGTAGTATGGAAGGACTAGCGGGGGGGTTTATCATTCAGTACTTC,CASSMEGLAGGFIIQYF
-,TRBJ1-5,TRBD1,TRBV16,TGTGCCAGCAGCGTCTCGGGGACAGGGGTTCAGCCCCAGCATTTT,CASSVSGTGVQPQHF
-,TRBJ1-5,-,TRBV30,TGTGCCTGGAGTGACGAGCGCCAGCCCCAGCATTTT,CAWSDERQPQHF
-,TRBJ1-2,TRBD1,TRBV11-3,TGTGCCAGCAGCCCAAGGGACAGGCTTAGAGCTAACTATGGCTACACCTTC,CASSPRDRLRANYGYTF
-,TRBJ1-4,-,TRBV30,TGTGCCTGGAGTGTAGGGACGGCTGCAACTAATGAAAAACTGTTTTTT,CAWSVGTAATNEKLFF
-,TRBJ1-1,-,TRBV19,TGTGCCAGTAGTATAGCGGGGGGCTTATCAGAAGCTTTCTTT,CASSIAGGLSEAFF
once,TRBJ1-4,-,TRBV7-9,TGTGCCAGCAGCCCCTCGACAGCAACTAATGAAAAACTGTTTTTT,CASSPSTATNEKLFF
-,TRBJ2-2,-,TRBV27,TGTGCCAGCAGACCAACCGGGGGTAGCGGACCCACCGGGGAGCTGTTTTTT,CASRPTGGSGPTGELFF
-,TRBJ1-1,-,TRBV6-5,TGTGCCAGCAGTCCTAGGCCCTCCTCCGGGGAAGCTTTCTTT,CASSPRPSSGEAFF
once,TRBJ1-2,-,TRBV19,TGTGCCACGGCACAGGGCGAAAACTATGGCTACACCTTC,CATAQGENYGYTF
-,TRBJ2-1,-,TRBV11-2,TGTGCCAGCAGCCCGAGCGGGCCGTACAATGAGCAGTTCTTC,CASSPSGPYNEQFF
-,TRBJ1-1,-,TRBV7-2,TGTGCCAGCAGTCCTAACAGAGAAAACACTGAAGCTTTCTTT,CASSPNRENTEAFF
-,TRBJ2-3,-,TRBV15,TGTGCCACCAGCAGAGGGACCGCTAGCACAGATACGCAGTATTTT,CATSRGTASTDTQYF
once,TRBJ2-1,TRBD1,TRBV5-1,TGCGCCAGCAGCTCCTATCCGGGACAGGGCGATGAGCAGTTCTTC,CASSSYPGQGDEQFF
-,TRBJ1-2,-,TRBV4-3,TGCGCCAGCAGCCCCGGGGGGGGTACTCATGGCTACACCTTC,CASSPGGGTHGYTF
-,TRBJ1-4,-,TRBV28,TGTGCCAGCAGTTTGGCGGGAAGTAATGAAAAACTGTTTTTT,CASSLAGSNEKLFF
-,TRBJ2-5,TRBD1,TRBV29-1,TGCAGCGTTGAACGAGGGGGCGGCGGGGAGACCCAGTACTTC,CSVERGGGGETQYF
-,TRBJ1-5,-,TRBV5-5,TGTGCCAGCAGCTTACGGGGTAGCAATCAGCCCCAGCATTTT,CASSLRGSNQPQHF
-,TRBJ1-6,TRBD1,TRBV6-6,TGTGCCAGCAGTTCTCGACAGGGTGATTCACCCCTCCACTTT,CASSSRQGDSPLHF
-,TRBJ2-5,TRBD1,TRBV5-1,TGCGCCAGCAGCAACGGGGACAGGGGCGGGGAGACCCAGTACTTC,CASSNGDRGGETQYF
-,TRBJ2-3,-,TRBV4-3,TGCGCCAGCAGCCAACAGGGGTCAGATACGCAGTATTTT,CASSQQGSDTQYF
-,TRBJ2-3,TRBD2,TRBV7-8,TGTGCCAGCAGCCCGAGCGGGACTCTGATCACAGATACGCAGTATTTT,CASSPSGTLITDTQYF
-,TRBJ2-5,-,TRBV7-2,TGTGCCAGCAGCTCCCGTGGGGGGTTGGAGACCCAGTACTTC,CASSSRGGLETQYF
-,TRBJ1-1,-,TRBV7-3,TGTGCCAGCAGCTACGACAGTAACACTGAAGCTTTCTTT,CASSYDSNTEAFF
-,TRBJ2-2,TRBD1,TRBV11-3,TGTGCCAGCAGCTTGACAGGGATCGGCGGGGAGCTGTTTTTT,CASSLTGIGGELFF
-,TRBJ2-7,-,TRBV9,TGTGCCAGCAGCTCACTGGACGAGCAGTACTTC,CASSSLDEQYF